The 28 T cell receptor beta chains listed next were all sequenced from one sample in a study of T-cell memory formation after mild COVID-19. TCRdb recomputed calls from the 5' RACE reads with MiXCR, one row per CDR3 protein. The table shows 130,000 to 150,000 distinct CDR3 sequences, with about 6% occurring only once. Source material: PBMCs or a T cell subset sorted from them (not recorded which). The receptor set was obtained from an adult woman who had mild COVID-19 (a few samples of this study predate the infection). Cell type and time point are not known.

This clonotype was detected only a few times. The chain has TRBV7-9 and TRBJ2-5; D is perhaps TRBD1 (5 bases). Trimming left V 5 bases short and J 5 bases short, with 15 bases between. Germline V gene data show CDR1 as SEHNR and CDR2 as FQNEAQ (reference sequence). The CDR3 runs 14 residues. This CDR3 reads CASSPRVGRETQYF. The CDR3 DNA is TGTGCCAGCAGCCCCAGGGTGGGGCGGGAGACCCAGTACTTC.

The rearrangement joins TRBV30 to TRBJ2-2, with 7 bases aligning to TRBD1. The length of the CDR3 is 16 residues. Trimming at V came to 4 bases and at J to 0 bases, leaving 8 bases not matched to a gene. Germline values: CDR1 GTSNPN, CDR2 SVGIG (reference sequence). CDR3 protein: CAWTLWDSPNTGELFF. CDR3 nucleotides: TGTGCCTGGACTCTATGGGACAGTCCGAACACCGGGGAGCTGTTTTTT.

This clonotype was seen many times. The chain recombines TRBV7-9 with TRBJ1-2; 9 bases align to TRBD1. With 5 bases clipped from V and 9 bases from J, the junction kept 10 bases outside the gene matches. Germline V gives CDR1 SEHNR, CDR2 FQNEAQ (reference sequence). This CDR3 is 14 amino acids long. CDR3 nucleotides: TGTGCCAGCAGCCCCAGGGACAGGGAAAGGAGCTACACCTTC. Protein product: CASSPRDRERSYTF.

CDR3 sequence: CASSLRATGANVLTF. For the CDR3, the DNA is TGTGCCAGCAGCTTACGAGCTACTGGGGCCAACGTCCTGACTTTC. V is TRBV7-2 and J is TRBJ2-6; D uncertain. Between the trimmed V and J ends, which lost 2 bases and 2 bases, there was a span of 7 bases. CDR1 and CDR2 from the germline V gene are SGHTA and FQGNSA. The CDR3 contains 15 residues.

The rearrangement links TRBV11-1 to TRBJ2-4; 7 bases are shared with TRBD1. The CDR3 covers 12 residues. CDR1 SGHAT and CDR2 FQDESV come from the germline V gene (reference sequence). V dropped 2 bases and J dropped 8; count of bases not matched to a gene: 0. The CDR3, as DNA: TGTGCCAGCAGCTTACAGGGGGACATTCAGTACTTC. Protein sequence: CASSLQGDIQYF.

The chain joins TRBV5-1 to TRBJ1-1; 7 nucleotides match TRBD1. This CDR3 has 15 residues. J lost 1 base, V lost 1 base, and 4 bases had no gene match. The germline gives CDR1 SGHRS, CDR2 YFSETQ. In nucleotides, the CDR3 is TGCGCCAGCAGCTTGACATGGACAGGGAACACTGAAGCTTTCTTT. Amino acids: CASSLTWTGNTEAFF.

This clonotype was found a few times. The chain is built from TRBV25-1 and TRBJ2-2, with D tentatively TRBD1 or TRBD2 (5 bases each). The CDR3 has 16 residues. The V end lost 3 bases, the J end lost 5 bases, and 16 bases lay between the germline ends. CDR1 is MGHDK and CDR2 is SYGVNS in the germline V gene. CDR3 DNA sequence: TGTGCCAGCAGTGACGCACGAAGTGGGGGTACCGGGGAGCTGTTTTTT. This gives the protein CASSDARSGGTGELFF.

The chain uses TRBV18 and TRBJ2-7; 7 bases agree with TRBD1. The ends lost 3 bases at V and 3 bases at J; junction bases unmatched: 5. This CDR3 spans 14 amino acids. Germline V gene data show CDR1 as KGHSH and CDR2 as LQKENI. CDR3 protein: CASSPGRTGYEQYF. DNA for the CDR3: TGTGCCAGCTCACCTGGTCGGACAGGCTACGAGCAGTACTTC.

This clonotype was observed a few times. The chain joins TRBV6-1 to TRBJ2-7; a weak D match, TRBD1 (6 bases). This CDR3 comprises 13 residues. Germline-derived CDR1 and CDR2 are MNHNS and SASEGT. The V end was cut by 5 bases, the J end by 1 base, with 9 bases between. CDR3: CASSSQGSYEQYF. For the CDR3, the DNA is TGTGCCAGCAGTTCACAGGGATCCTACGAGCAGTACTTC.

The rearrangement uses TRBV7-9 and TRBJ2-1; 8 bases line up with TRBD2. Germline values: CDR1 SEHNR, CDR2 FQNEAQ (reference sequence). CDR3 length: 11 residues. The junction had 6 bases not matched to a gene; V was cut back by 10 bases and J by 10 bases. This CDR3 is CAIPGTREQFF. CDR3 nucleotide sequence: TGTGCCATACCGGGGACTAGAGAGCAGTTCTTC.

The chain couples TRBV9 to TRBJ2-5; the D is unclear. The germline V and J ends were trimmed by 2 bases and 5 bases, with 16 bases remaining between them. This CDR3 is built from 15 residues. Per the germline V gene, CDR1 is SGDLS and CDR2 is YYNGEE. In DNA, the CDR3 is TGTGCCAGCAGCGTTGGAACTATAAATCGGGAGACCCAGTACTTC. It codes for CASSVGTINRETQYF.

At least ten counts were recorded for this clonotype. This chain joins TRBV6-5 and TRBJ1-2; 9 bases are shared with TRBD1. Germline loops: CDR1 MNHEY, CDR2 SVGAGI. The CDR3 has 14 residues. V gave up 7 bases and J gave up 8 bases; unmatched junction bases: 11. The CDR3 nucleotides are TGTGCCAGCACTCCGGGACAGGGCTTTGTGGGCTACACCTTC. Amino acid sequence: CASTPGQGFVGYTF.

This clonotype was seen many times. The gene calls are TRBV5-1 and TRBJ1-6; D unclear. Germline CDR1 SGHRS, CDR2 YFSETQ. Deletions cut 3 bases from V and 10 bases from J, with 20 bases between. There are 16 residues in the CDR3. The CDR3 bases are TGCGCCAGCAGCTCTTCGAACTGGGATGGCAAGTCACCCCTCCACTTT. It specifies CASSSSNWDGKSPLHF.

Only a few counts were recorded for this clonotype. The chain joins TRBV10-3 to TRBJ2-7, with 7 bases that match TRBD2. Germline assignment: CDR1 ENHRY and CDR2 SYGVKD. Trimming removed 9 bases from V and 2 bases from J; junction bases left unmatched: 7. The CDR3 totals 13 residues. CDR3 loop: CAIGGGVTYEQYF. CDR3 DNA sequence: TGTGCCATTGGGGGGGGAGTCACCTACGAGCAGTACTTC.

This clonotype came up a few times. The rearrangement joins TRBV19 to TRBJ1-1; TRBD1 aligns across 8 bases. In germline, CDR1 is LNHDA, CDR2 SQIVND (reference sequence). With V trimmed by 6 bases and J by 8 bases, 14 bases remained unmatched. The CDR3 runs to 15 residues. CDR3 protein: CASRTFQGAGAEAFF. The CDR3 DNA sequence: TGTGCCAGTAGAACTTTCCAGGGGGCCGGCGCCGAAGCTTTCTTT.

V usage is TRBV11-1 and J usage is TRBJ2-4; D is ambiguous. V lost 6 bases, J lost 6 bases, and 9 bases lay in between. The germline CDR1 and CDR2 sequences are SGHAT and FQDESV (reference sequence). CDR3 size: 12 residues. CDR3 nucleotides: TGTGCCAGCAGGGATGTCGGAAACATTCAGTACTTC. The encoded protein is CASRDVGNIQYF.

V gene TRBV6-5 combines with J gene TRBJ1-2; 7 positions match TRBD1. Germline trimming cut 6 bases from V and 4 bases from J; bases unmatched to any gene: 8. Per germline, CDR1 MNHEY and CDR2 SVGAGI. This CDR3 has 14 amino acids. The DNA for the CDR3 is TGTGCCAGCAGCGACAAATACAGGGGCTATGGCTACACCTTC. Translation: CASSDKYRGYGYTF.

There are many counts of this clonotype. This sequence joins TRBV12-3 or TRBV12-4 and TRBJ2-1; the match to TRBD2 covers 11 bases. This CDR3 contains 16 residues. The junction had 8 bases not matched to a gene; V was cut back by 6 bases and J by 4 bases. CDR3 in DNA: TGTGCCAGCAGCTATGGGACTAGCGGAAGGTACAATGAGCAGTTCTTC. Its translation: CASSYGTSGRYNEQFF.

There are a few counts of this clonotype. This chain links TRBV5-1 with TRBJ2-7, with 12 bases that match TRBD2. The CDR3 covers 15 residues. The germline gives CDR1 SGHRS, CDR2 YFSETQ. The J segment lost 5 bases and the V segment lost 0 bases, leaving 3 bases of the junction unmatched. The CDR3 DNA follows: TGCGCCAGCAGCTTGGAGCTAGCGGGAGGGAACGAGCAGTACTTC. Translation: CASSLELAGGNEQYF. The full variable domain, in which reference TRBV5-1 and TRBJ2-7 provide the parts outside the CDR3, is KAGVTQTPRYLIKTRGQQVTLSCSPISGHRSVSWYQQTPGQGLQFLFEYFSETQRNKGNFPGRFSGRQFSNSRSEMNVSTLELGDSALYLCASSLELAGGNEQYFGPGTRLTVT.

This clonotype was counted at least ten times. The CDR3 coding sequence is TGTGCCAGCAGCTATCTCGGGACTAGCGGGAGGGATACGCAGTATTTT. Translated: CASSYLGTSGRDTQYF. The chain joins TRBV9 to TRBJ2-3, with 15 positions matching TRBD2. CDR1 is SGDLS, CDR2 YYNGEE, per germline. The J segment lost 6 bases and the V segment lost 4 bases, leaving 6 bases of the junction unmatched. The CDR3 runs to 16 residues. Full variable domain (missing parts from reference TRBV9 and TRBJ2-3): DSGVTQTPKHLITATGQRVTLRCSPRSGDLSVYWYQQSLDQGLQFLIQYYNGEERAKGNILERFSAQQFPDLHSELNLSSLELGDSALYFCASSYLGTSGRDTQYFGPGTRLTVL.

This clonotype was recorded a few times. V usage is TRBV5-1 and J usage is TRBJ2-7, with D uncertain. The V end lost 0 bases, the J end lost 6 bases, and 10 bases lay between the germline ends. The germline CDR1 and CDR2 sequences are SGHRS and YFSETQ. The CDR3 has 13 residues. This chain's CDR3 is CASSLGSMGEQYF. In DNA form, the CDR3 reads TGCGCCAGCAGCTTGGGGAGCATGGGCGAGCAGTACTTC. The full variable domain, rest sourced from reference TRBV5-1 and TRBJ2-7, is KAGVTQTPRYLIKTRGQQVTLSCSPISGHRSVSWYQQTPGQGLQFLFEYFSETQRNKGNFPGRFSGRQFSNSRSEMNVSTLELGDSALYLCASSLGSMGEQYFGPGTRLTVT.

This clonotype was recorded many times. The genes are TRBV12-3 or TRBV12-4 and TRBJ2-5; the match to TRBD1 covers 7 bases. CDR3 length: 14 residues. V shed 5 bases and J 5 bases; nucleotides not matched to a gene: 8. This CDR3 is CASSLSDRRETQYF. In DNA form, the CDR3 reads TGTGCCAGCAGTCTCTCGGACAGGAGGGAGACCCAGTACTTC.

This clonotype was found a few times. The chain links TRBV7-2 to TRBJ1-1; 8 bases are a match to TRBD1. CDR1 is SGHTA and CDR2 is FQGNSA in the germline V gene. Trimming cost V 5 bases and J 8 bases; bases outside gene matches: 13. CDR3 length equals 15 residues. The CDR3 spells CASSRRTGKYSEAFF. CDR3 bases: TGTGCCAGCAGCCGACGGACAGGGAAGTATTCCGAAGCTTTCTTT.

This chain joins TRBV24-1 and TRBJ2-1, with 10 bases that match TRBD1. Germline V lookup: CDR1 KGHDR, CDR2 SFDVKD. The CDR3 contains 16 residues. J lost 2 bases, V lost 7 bases, and 7 bases had no gene match. The DNA of the CDR3 is TGTGCCACCAGCTCTACCGGGACAGGGGCCTACAATGAGCAGTTCTTC. As protein: CATSSTGTGAYNEQFF.

This clonotype was seen at least ten times. The chain is built from TRBV5-1 and TRBJ2-1; tentative D call: TRBD2 (6 bases). CDR1 and CDR2 from the germline V gene are SGHRS and YFSETQ. The V end lost 4 bases, the J end lost 2 bases, and 13 bases lay between the germline ends. The CDR3 has 15 amino acids. In DNA, the CDR3 is TGCGCCAGCAGCCGCCGGGACTCGGCCTACAATGAGCAGTTCTTC. Residues: CASSRRDSAYNEQFF.

This clonotype was seen repeatedly, ten times or more. The V call is TRBV5-1, the J call TRBJ2-3, with D maybe TRBD2 (5 bases). Germline CDR1 reads SGHRS; CDR2 reads YFSETQ. Trimming took 1 base from V and 5 from J, leaving 14 bases between them. This CDR3 has 15 amino acids. The CDR3 DNA reads TGCGCCAGCAGCTTGAGTAGGGCGGGTGAAGATACGCAGTATTTT. As protein: CASSLSRAGEDTQYF.

This chain links TRBV6-5 with TRBJ2-3; 7 positions match TRBD2. The CDR3 consists of 16 residues. V was clipped by 6 bases and J by 3 bases; unmatched bases: 12. Germline V gives CDR1 MNHEY, CDR2 SVGAGI. CDR3 sequence reads: CASRESGGGTTDTQYF. In DNA form, the CDR3 reads TGTGCCAGCAGGGAAAGCGGCGGGGGTACAACAGATACGCAGTATTTT.

This clonotype was counted between two and nine times. The CDR3 sequence: CASSLAQGPNTEAFF. The DNA of the CDR3 is TGTGCCAGCAGCTTAGCGCAGGGACCGAACACTGAAGCTTTCTTT. The chain is built from TRBV11-1 and TRBJ1-1; D perhaps matches TRBD1 (5 bases). Germline CDR1 is SGHAT and CDR2 is FQDESV (reference sequence). CDR3 length: 15 amino acids. The V end lost 0 bases, the J end lost 1 base, and 9 bases lay between the germline ends.